The 17 T cell receptor beta chains presented below share a single source sample, sequenced in a study of T cell responses to AZD1222 COVID-19 vaccine. TCRdb's copy holds only in-frame clones and misses some; the assay was immunoSEQ multiplex PCR. Among some 140,000 clones, more than 90% were seen once, and the ten largest hold around 1.9%. The sample here was peripheral blood, taken 28 days after the second AZD1222 dose. The receptors come from an adult who received the AZD1222 COVID-19 vaccine.

The chain couples TRBV10-3 to TRBJ2-6; the D gene could be TRBD1 or TRBD2 (6 bases each). Germline-derived CDR1 and CDR2 are ENHRY and SYGVKD. The V and J ends lost 4 bases and 1 base respectively, with 11 bases between them. The CDR3 covers 16 residues. CDR3 bases: TGTGCCATCAGTGTTAAAGGGGGGTCTGGGGCCAACGTCCTGACTTTC. Protein: CAISVKGGSGANVLTF.

This rearrangement joins TRBV19 to TRBJ1-5, with TRBD1 identical over 7 bases. J gave up 2 bases and V 5 bases, and 6 bases lay outside the gene matches. The CDR3 is made up of 15 amino acids. The germline CDR1 and CDR2 sequences are LNHDA and SQIVND (reference sequence). The CDR3 sequence is CASSFGTAGNQPQHF. CDR3 in DNA: TGTGCCAGTAGTTTCGGGACAGCGGGCAATCAGCCCCAGCATTTT.

The chain links TRBV6-1 to TRBJ2-1; 8 nucleotides line up with TRBD1. This CDR3 region has 16 residues. J was trimmed by 4 bases and V by 1 base; bases with no gene match: 6. CDR1 and CDR2 (germline): MNHNS, SASEGT. The DNA of the CDR3 is TGTGCCAGCAGTGAAGAAGGCAGGGGGCCGTACAATGAGCAGTTCTTC. This sequence encodes CASSEEGRGPYNEQFF.

V is TRBV30 and J is TRBJ1-4; 9 bases line up with TRBD1. There are 14 residues in the CDR3. The germline V gene has CDR1 GTSNPN and CDR2 SVGIG (reference sequence). V gave up 3 bases and J gave up 10 bases; unmatched junction bases: 9. CDR3 loop: CAWSAGTGTGKLFF. The CDR3, as DNA: TGTGCCTGGAGCGCCGGGACAGGGACGGGAAAACTGTTTTTT. Supplemented by reference TRBV30 and TRBJ1-4, the full variable domain reads SQTIHQWPATLVQPVGSPLSLECTVEGTSNPNLYWYRQAAGRGLQLLFYSVGIGQISSEVPQNLSASRPQDRQFILSSKKLLLSDSGFYLCAWSAGTGTGKLFFGSGTQLSVL.

This sequence joins TRBV25-1 and TRBJ2-3; 8 bases line up with TRBD2. Looked up from germline, CDR1 is MGHDK and CDR2 is SYGVNS. The trim removed 0 bases at V and 2 bases at J, leaving 4 bases unmatched. The CDR3 consists of 16 residues. CDR3 sequence (DNA): TGTGCCAGCAGTGAATATCGGGGGGGACCCACAGATACGCAGTATTTT. It specifies CASSEYRGGPTDTQYF.

The chain combines TRBV11-2 with TRBJ1-4; perhaps TRBD1 as D (6 bases). Trimming pared 5 bases from V and 8 bases from J, leaving 21 bases between. Looked up from germline, CDR1 is SGHAT and CDR2 is FQNNGV. The CDR3 extends over 16 amino acids. The CDR3 sequence: CASSRGTGIGGEKLFF. The CDR3 DNA reads TGTGCCAGCAGCCGAGGTACAGGGATAGGGGGAGAAAAACTGTTTTTT.

The V and J genes are TRBV30 and TRBJ1-2; 9 bases are shared with TRBD1. The CDR3 is 14 residues long. Germline assignment: CDR1 GTSNPN and CDR2 SVGIG (reference sequence). V shed 7 bases and J 2 bases; nucleotides not matched to a gene: 8. The CDR3 DNA sequence: TGTGCCTTCCAACAGGGGGCAAAAAACTATGGCTACACCTTC. It specifies CAFQQGAKNYGYTF.

This sequence joins TRBV6-2 or TRBV6-3 and TRBJ1-1; D is ambiguous. From germline, CDR1 is MNHEY and CDR2 SVGEGT. Trimming shortened V by 2 bases and J by 10 bases, and 20 bases separated the two germline ends. The CDR3 has 15 amino acids. The CDR3 DNA reads as TGTGCCAGCAGTTACCCCGGCGACACCACTCCTGGAGCTTTCTTT. Its protein is CASSYPGDTTPGAFF.

The chain joins TRBV24-1 to TRBJ2-1; 11 bases match TRBD2. Trimming at V came to 3 bases and at J to 2 bases, leaving 11 bases not matched to a gene. This CDR3 contains 19 residues. Germline V CDR1 and CDR2: KGHDR, SFDVKD. DNA of the CDR3: TGTGCCACCAGTGATGGACGGACTAGCGGGTTTCCCACCTACAATGAGCAGTTCTTC. Translation: CATSDGRTSGFPTYNEQFF.

The genes are TRBV18 and TRBJ1-1; weak D call: TRBD1 (6 bases). The germline V gene has CDR1 KGHSH and CDR2 LQKENI. V was cut by 3 bases and J by 0 bases, with 8 bases left in between. This CDR3 has 14 amino acids. CDR3 sequence reads: CASSPGALNTEAFF. As DNA, the CDR3 is TGTGCCAGCTCACCGGGGGCGTTGAACACTGAAGCTTTCTTT.

This clone came up once. The chain employs TRBV19 and TRBJ1-2, with a possible D match to TRBD1 (5 bases). The CDR3 contains 15 residues. Germline V CDR1 and CDR2: LNHDA, SQIVND (reference sequence). V lost 2 bases and J 7 bases, leaving 17 bases between the germline ends. CDR3 bases: TGTGCCAGTAGTATAAATCGGGACGTTCATCTTGGCTACACCTTC. Translated: CASSINRDVHLGYTF.

In DNA, the CDR3 is TGTGCCAGCAGCCAGGGAATGAACACTGAAGCTTTCTTT. It is translated as CASSQGMNTEAFF. The V call is TRBV7-3, the J call TRBJ1-1; D is perhaps TRBD1 (5 bases). The V gene lost 5 bases and the J gene lost 0 bases, with 7 bases spanning the gap. CDR1 SGHTA and CDR2 FQGTGA come from the germline V gene. The CDR3 is 13 residues long.

A few counts support this clone. This sequence joins TRBV19 and TRBJ1-1, with D possibly TRBD1 on 5 matching bases. V was pared by 4 bases and J by 0 bases, with 12 bases between. This CDR3 has 15 amino acids. CDR1 is LNHDA and CDR2 is SQIVND in the germline V gene (reference sequence). The CDR3: CASSTAGTVNTEAFF. The DNA of the CDR3 is TGTGCCAGTAGTACCGCCGGGACGGTGAACACTGAAGCTTTCTTT.

The chain recombines TRBV19 with TRBJ2-7; 9 positions match TRBD1. The germline V gene has CDR1 LNHDA and CDR2 SQIVND (reference sequence). The V segment lost 5 bases and the J segment 2 bases; nucleotides outside the gene matches: 10. CDR3 length equals 16 residues. CDR3 in amino acids: CASSSRTGDAPYEQYV. CDR3 DNA sequence: TGTGCCAGTAGTTCCAGGACAGGGGACGCACCCTACGAGCAGTACGTC.

V usage is TRBV30 and J usage is TRBJ1-5; maybe TRBD1 (6 bases). The V end lost 0 bases, the J end lost 4 bases, and 19 bases lay between the germline ends. Germline-derived CDR1 and CDR2 are GTSNPN and SVGIG (reference sequence). The CDR3 is made up of 17 amino acids. CDR3 DNA: TGTGCCTGGAGTGTAGGGGGATTTTCCGGGGGTAATCAGCCCCAGCATTTT. Translation: CAWSVGGFSGGNQPQHF.

The rearrangement uses TRBV5-1 and TRBJ2-7; D ambiguous. The CDR3 extends over 13 amino acids. The germline V gene has CDR1 SGHRS and CDR2 YFSETQ. The germline V and J ends were trimmed by 4 bases and 2 bases, with 10 bases remaining between them. DNA of the CDR3: TGCGCCAGCAGCCCGGATGGGACCTACGAGCAGTACGTC. This translates into CASSPDGTYEQYV.

The chain combines TRBV24-1 with TRBJ1-1; possible D gene TRBD1, 5 bases. The CDR3 length is 13 residues. In germline, CDR1 is KGHDR, CDR2 SFDVKD. V lost 7 bases to trimming and J lost 0 bases, with 8 bases between them. The CDR3 sequence is CATRSRVNTEAFF. The DNA for the CDR3 is TGTGCCACCAGATCCAGGGTGAACACTGAAGCTTTCTTT.